This note documents a single TCR beta chain sequence. Its antigen is not identified. These data belong to a study of cytomegalovirus exposure and HLA in healthy donors. Study-level points and caveats: Researchers counted 164 TCR beta chains as cytomegalovirus-associated. Cytomegalovirus status, reportedly, was diagnosed with high specificity and sensitivity by the classifier.

Sequenced by immunoSEQ multiplex PCR; TCRdb stores in-frame clones only, minus some. The repertoire includes 280,000 or so clones, roughly 90% of them detected once, and approximately 0.88% sits in the top ten. The CDR3 length is 13 residues. Germline V gene sequence: CDR1 SGHRS, CDR2 YFSETQ. Trimming took off 2 bases at V and 4 bases at J, with 8 bases between the two ends. V is TRBV5-1 and J is TRBJ2-3; a possible D gene is TRBD1 (6 bases). The sample consisted of PBMCs. The TCR comes from a woman in her late teens or twenties in good health and CMV-seronegative. The CDR3 sequence: CASSFQGPDTQYF. As DNA, the CDR3 is TGCGCCAGCAGCTTCCAGGGGCCAGATACGCAGTATTTT.